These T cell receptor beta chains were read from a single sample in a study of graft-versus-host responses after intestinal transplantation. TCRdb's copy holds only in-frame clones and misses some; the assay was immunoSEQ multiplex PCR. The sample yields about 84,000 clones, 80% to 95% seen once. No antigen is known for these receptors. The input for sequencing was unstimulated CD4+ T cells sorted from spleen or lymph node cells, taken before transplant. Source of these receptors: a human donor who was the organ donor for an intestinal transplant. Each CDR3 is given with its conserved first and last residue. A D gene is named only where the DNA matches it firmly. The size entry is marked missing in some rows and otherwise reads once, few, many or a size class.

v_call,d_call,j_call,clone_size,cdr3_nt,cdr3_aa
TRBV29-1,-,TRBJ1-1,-,TGCAGCGTTGAAGATACAAGTTACACTGAAGCTTTCTTT,CSVEDTSYTEAFF
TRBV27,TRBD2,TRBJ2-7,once,TGTGCCAGCAGTTTAATGCGGGGGGGCCGCGAGCAGTACTTC,CASSLMRGGREQYF
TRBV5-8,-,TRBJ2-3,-,TGTGCCAGCAGCTTGTTGGGCGGGGCATACGGCACAGATACGCAGTATTTT,CASSLLGGAYGTDTQYF
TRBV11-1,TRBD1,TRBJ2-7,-,TGTGCCAGCAGCTCCATCAGGGGGTCCTACGAGCAGTACTTC,CASSSIRGSYEQYF
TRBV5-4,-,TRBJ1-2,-,TGTGCCAGCAGCTTGGGATCGAGGGATAGCTATGGCTACACCTTC,CASSLGSRDSYGYTF
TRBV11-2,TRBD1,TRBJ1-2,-,TGTGCCAGCAGCTCGCTTTCCGGGACAGGTCTATATGGCTACACCTTC,CASSSLSGTGLYGYTF
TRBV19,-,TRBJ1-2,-,TGTGCCAGTAGTATCCAAGTCTCAGCTAACTATGGCTACACCTTC,CASSIQVSANYGYTF
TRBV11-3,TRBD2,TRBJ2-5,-,TGTGCCAGCAGCTTAGAGGTAGCGGGGGGGAGAGAGACCCAGTACTTC,CASSLEVAGGRETQYF
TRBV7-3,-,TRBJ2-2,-,TGTGCCAGCAGCCCCTCCCGGGACACCGGGGAGCTGTTTTTT,CASSPSRDTGELFF
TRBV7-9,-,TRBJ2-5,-,TGTGCCAGCAGCTCGGAGCTGCTTCAAGAGACCCAGTACTTC,CASSSELLQETQYF
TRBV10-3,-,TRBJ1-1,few,TGTGCCATCAGTGGAAGTACTAAAGCTTTCTTT,CAISGSTKAFF
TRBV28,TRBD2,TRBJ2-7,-,TGTGCCAGCAGTTCTAGCGGGACCCCCTACGAGCAGTACTTC,CASSSSGTPYEQYF
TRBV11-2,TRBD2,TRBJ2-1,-,TGTGCCAGCAGCTTAGTAGCGGGAGTCACCGGGCGGGAGCAGTTCTTC,CASSLVAGVTGREQFF
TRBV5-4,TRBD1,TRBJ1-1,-,TGTGCCAGCAGCCCCGGAGGGGGACAGATCATGAACACTGAAGCTTTCTTT,CASSPGGGQIMNTEAFF
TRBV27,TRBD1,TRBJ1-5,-,TGTGCCAGCAGTGCCGACAGGGACCAGCCCCAGCATTTT,CASSADRDQPQHF